These 2 T cell receptor beta chains share one sample of origin, sequenced in a study of response to subunit inactivated influenza vaccine. TCRdb reprocessed the RT-PCR reads via MiXCR and lists one record per CDR3 protein. Altogether roughly 790,000 distinct CDR3 sequences are present, 21% being singletons, with the ten largest covering roughly 10%. Specimen: PBMCs from blood, collected 5 days after vaccination. The source of these receptors is a man aged 45-65 years who received an inactivated influenza vaccine.

V usage is TRBV28 and J usage is TRBJ2-7; TRBD2 matches at 12 bases. Trimming removed 2 bases from V and 6 bases from J; junction bases left unmatched: 8. Germline V gene lookup returns CDR1 MDHEN and CDR2 SYDVKM. The CDR3 contains 16 residues. The CDR3 is CASSLRGLAGSLEQYF. CDR3 coding DNA: TGTGCCAGCAGTTTAAGGGGACTAGCGGGCTCCCTCGAGCAGTACTTC.

This clonotype was picked up a small number of times. The CDR3 nucleotides read TGCGCCAGCAGCTTGGTCGCAGGGGCCAACGTCCTGACTTTC. It translates to CASSLVAGANVLTF. V and J are TRBV5-1 and TRBJ2-6; D ambiguous. V was clipped by 0 bases and J by 4 bases, with 5 bases between them. Germline-derived CDR1 and CDR2 are SGHRS and YFSETQ. The CDR3 is made up of 14 amino acids.